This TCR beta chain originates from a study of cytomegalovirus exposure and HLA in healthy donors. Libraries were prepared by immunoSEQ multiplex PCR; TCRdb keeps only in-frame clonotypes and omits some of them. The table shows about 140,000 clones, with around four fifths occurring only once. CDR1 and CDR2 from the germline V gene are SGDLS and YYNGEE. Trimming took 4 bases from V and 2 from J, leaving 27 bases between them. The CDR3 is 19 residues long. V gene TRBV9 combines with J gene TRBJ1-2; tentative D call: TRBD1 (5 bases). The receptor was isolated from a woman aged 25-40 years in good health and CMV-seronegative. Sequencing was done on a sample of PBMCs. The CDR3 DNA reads TGTGCCAGCAGCCCGAGAGTACAGAGTCGGGGGATGGGGAACTATGGCTACACCTTC. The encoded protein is CASSPRVQSRGMGNYGYTF.